Below are 31 T cell receptor beta chains sequenced from a single sample in a study of graft-versus-host responses after intestinal transplantation. The table came from immunoSEQ multiplex PCR; TCRdb's copy has only in-frame clones and leaves some out. The data contain approximately 79,000 clones, 80% to 85% of them singletons. These receptors are not linked to any known antigen. Material: unstimulated CD4+ T cells sorted from spleen or lymph node cells, obtained before intestinal transplant. The receptors were sampled from a human donor who received an intestinal transplant.

V usage is TRBV28 and J usage is TRBJ2-7; TRBD1 agrees at 7 bases. Germline values: CDR1 MDHEN, CDR2 SYDVKM. Losses at the gene ends were 5 bases for V and 3 bases for J; bases not matched to a gene: 10. This CDR3 comprises 15 residues. This CDR3 is CASSLTGTVNYEQYF. For the CDR3, the DNA is TGTGCCAGCAGTCTTACCGGGACAGTTAACTACGAGCAGTACTTC.

The J gene is TRBJ2-3, the V gene TRBV5-1; TRBD1 matches at 10 bases. CDR1 SGHRS and CDR2 YFSETQ come from the germline V gene. The length of the CDR3 is 17 residues. J was trimmed by 4 bases and V by 0 bases; bases with no gene match: 8. The CDR3 nucleotides read TGCGCCAGCAGCTTGGGTGACAGGGGGCTTAGGGCAGATACGCAGTATTTT. It translates to CASSLGDRGLRADTQYF.

Here the CDR3 reads CASSLKTSTDTQYF. The DNA for the CDR3 is TGTGCCAGCAGTTTAAAAACTAGCACAGATACGCAGTATTTT. The chain is built from TRBV27 and TRBJ2-3; D gene unclear. V shed 2 bases and J shed 0 bases, with 6 bases lying between them. From germline, CDR1 is MNHEY and CDR2 SMNVEV (reference sequence). The CDR3 has 14 amino acids.

The chain joins TRBV7-9 to TRBJ2-5; 11 bases match TRBD1. The CDR3 is 15 residues long. CDR1 and CDR2 from the germline V gene are SEHNR and FQNEAQ (reference sequence). Germline trimming cut 5 bases from V and 5 bases from J; bases unmatched to any gene: 7. The CDR3 DNA is TGTGCCAGCAGCATCGGACAGGGGGCGCCGGAGACCCAGTACTTC. Its translation is CASSIGQGAPETQYF. Supplemented by reference TRBV7-9 and TRBJ2-5, the full variable domain reads DTGVSQNPRHKITKRGQNVTFRCDPISEHNRLYWYRQTLGQGPEFLTYFQNEAQLEKSRLLSDRFSAERPKGSFSTLEIQRTEQGDSAMYLCASSIGQGAPETQYFGPGTRLLVL.

The chain recombines TRBV28 with TRBJ1-4, with 10 bases fitting TRBD1. The junction had 6 bases not matched to a gene; V was cut back by 6 bases and J by 8 bases. This CDR3 has 14 amino acids. Germline CDR1 reads MDHEN; CDR2 reads SYDVKM. The CDR3 region has the DNA TGTGCCAGCAGCCAGACAGGGGGCCGGGAAAAACTGTTTTTT. Its protein is CASSQTGGREKLFF. Full variable domain (outside the CDR3, taken from reference TRBV28 and TRBJ1-4): DVKVTQSSRYLVKRTGEKVFLECVQDMDHENMFWYRQDPGLGLRLIYFSYDVKMKEKGDIPEGYSVSREKKERFSLILESASTNQTSMYLCASSQTGGREKLFFGSGTQLSVL.

V usage is TRBV7-6 and J usage is TRBJ2-3; D is uncertain. The CDR3 is made up of 19 amino acids. V shed 4 bases and J shed 1 base, with 24 bases lying between them. Germline values: CDR1 SGHVS, CDR2 FNYEAQ. The CDR3 loop reads CASSYPPGGIAEGTDTQYF. CDR3 nucleotides: TGTGCCAGCAGCTACCCCCCGGGTGGCATAGCAGAGGGCACAGATACGCAGTATTTT.

The chain uses TRBV6-5 and TRBJ2-3; 13 bases match TRBD2. Germline lookup yields CDR1 MNHEY and CDR2 SVGAGI. The length of the CDR3 is 15 residues. V lost 5 bases, J lost 4 bases, and 3 bases stayed unmatched. Here the CDR3 DNA reads TGTGCCAGCAGTAGACTAGCGGGAGGTCCAGATACGCAGTATTTT. Amino acid sequence: CASSRLAGGPDTQYF.

The rearrangement joins TRBV5-8 to TRBJ1-1; 11 bases are a match to TRBD1. J lost 6 bases, V lost 4 bases, and 5 bases had no gene match. CDR1 and CDR2 (germline): SGHTS, YDEGEE. CDR3 length: 14 residues. The CDR3 sequence is CASSADRGRAEAFF. The CDR3, as DNA: TGTGCCAGCAGCGCGGACAGGGGGCGGGCTGAAGCTTTCTTT.

J is TRBJ2-1 and V is TRBV28; the match to TRBD1 covers 7 bases. The CDR3 covers 14 residues. Trimming took 7 bases from V and 7 from J; bases not matched to a gene: 10. Germline CDR1 and CDR2: MDHEN and SYDVKM. CDR3 amino acids: CASKGGKAINEQFF. CDR3 bases: TGTGCCAGCAAAGGGGGCAAGGCGATTAATGAGCAGTTCTTC.

There are a few counts of this clone. V is TRBV18 and J is TRBJ2-5; 7 bases agree with TRBD2. In germline, CDR1 is KGHSH, CDR2 LQKENI. The ends lost 2 bases at V and 1 base at J; junction bases unmatched: 4. This CDR3 is 15 amino acids long. CDR3 sequence reads: CASSPSRGTQETQYF. CDR3 DNA sequence: TGTGCCAGCTCACCATCGCGGGGGACCCAAGAGACCCAGTACTTC.

The chain carries TRBV28 and TRBJ2-5, with TRBD2 matching 8 bases. The CDR3 length is 17 residues. The J segment lost 4 bases and the V segment lost 7 bases, leaving 17 bases of the junction unmatched. Germline V gene lookup returns CDR1 MDHEN and CDR2 SYDVKM. CDR3 in DNA: TGTGCCAGCACCTCTACGTTCGGGAGGGCCATGAGAGAGACCCAGTACTTC. This sequence encodes CASTSTFGRAMRETQYF.

The genes are TRBV15 and TRBJ1-6; no firm D call. CDR3 length: 14 amino acids. The germline V gene encodes CDR1 LNHNV and CDR2 YYDKDF (reference sequence). The V and J ends lost 2 bases and 1 base respectively, with 3 bases between them. In nucleotides, the CDR3 is TGTGCCACCAGCAGACAGTCCTATAATTCACCCCTCCACTTT. Protein product: CATSRQSYNSPLHF.

CDR3 in amino acids: CASSSYGYTF. CDR3 nucleotides: TGTGCCAGCAGCAGCTATGGCTACACCTTC. V gene TRBV6-6 combines with J gene TRBJ1-2; D gene uncertain. V was pared by 6 bases and J by 4 bases, with 3 bases between. CDR3 length: 10 amino acids. Germline CDR1 reads MNHNY; CDR2 reads SVGAGI (reference sequence).

The rearrangement joins TRBV5-1 to TRBJ2-1; TRBD1 is a possible D gene (6 bases). V lost 3 bases and J lost 6, with 19 bases in between. CDR3 length equals 16 residues. Per the germline V gene, CDR1 is SGHRS and CDR2 is YFSETQ. Here the CDR3 DNA reads TGCGCCAGCAGCTCGGAGCCGCCCGGGACAACCAATGAGCAGTTCTTC. Encoded protein: CASSSEPPGTTNEQFF.

The V gene is TRBV19, the J gene TRBJ2-7; TRBD1 might be the D (6 bases). Germline-derived CDR1 and CDR2 are LNHDA and SQIVND (reference sequence). This CDR3 spans 15 amino acids. Trimming stripped 8 bases from V and 2 bases from J, with 19 bases between. The CDR3 coding sequence is TGTGCCAGTTCGCCAGGGGCAGCTAGTACCTACGAGCAGTACTTC. It codes for CASSPGAASTYEQYF.

This sequence joins TRBV6-6 and TRBJ1-2; 9 bases fit TRBD1. CDR1 MNHNY and CDR2 SVGAGI come from the germline V gene (reference sequence). V shed 5 bases and J 3 bases; nucleotides not matched to a gene: 7. The CDR3 is 15 amino acids. CDR3 residues: CASSPGTGIHYGYTF. The CDR3 bases are TGTGCCAGCAGTCCCGGGACAGGGATTCACTATGGCTACACCTTC.

The genes are TRBV6-4 and TRBJ1-5; D may be TRBD1 (6 bases). The germline V and J ends were trimmed by 2 bases and 7 bases, with 15 bases remaining between them. CDR1 and CDR2 (germline): MRHNA, SNTAGT. CDR3 length: 15 amino acids. For the CDR3, the DNA is TGTGCCAGCAGTGACCACCGGGGGGCGGAACAGCCCCAGCATTTT. Residues: CASSDHRGAEQPQHF.

The rearrangement joins TRBV5-1 to TRBJ2-5; 7 bases agree with TRBD1. The DNA end is a closer match to TRBJ2-7, so the J assignment may be wrong. Germline CDR1 reads SGHRS; CDR2 reads YFSETQ. There are 15 residues in the CDR3. The CDR3, as DNA: TGCGCCAGCAGCGCAAGCACGGGACAGCCCTACGAGCAGTACTTC. This codes for CASSASTGQPYEQYF.

This clone occurred a few times. The chain is built from TRBV5-1 and TRBJ2-5; 12 bases are shared with TRBD2. The CDR3 has 16 amino acids. CDR1 SGHRS and CDR2 YFSETQ come from the germline V gene. J was trimmed by 1 base and V by 4 bases; bases with no gene match: 5. The chain's CDR3 is CASSETSGGLQETQYF. DNA for the CDR3: TGCGCCAGCAGCGAGACTAGCGGGGGTCTCCAAGAGACCCAGTACTTC.

This clone was found once. V usage is TRBV18 and J usage is TRBJ1-2; 10 positions agree with TRBD1. Losses at the gene ends were 3 bases for V and 5 bases for J; bases not matched to a gene: 6. The CDR3 has 15 amino acids. CDR1 and CDR2 from the germline V gene are KGHSH and LQKENI. Written as DNA, the CDR3 is TGTGCCAGCTCACCCGGACAGGGGGTGGAGTATGGCTACACCTTC. Encoded protein: CASSPGQGVEYGYTF.

This clone was seen just once. This chain uses TRBV29-1 with TRBJ2-3; 7 nucleotides agree with TRBD2. Germline V gene lookup returns CDR1 SQVTM and CDR2 ANQGSEA. This CDR3 is built from 13 residues. The V and J ends lost 6 bases and 0 bases, in that order; junction bases with no gene match: 3. The CDR3 DNA sequence: TGCAGCGTCACTAGCGAGAGCACAGATACGCAGTATTTT. It is translated as CSVTSESTDTQYF.

This chain's CDR3 is CSSSGQGGNTGELFF. The CDR3 region has the DNA TGCAGCTCCTCGGGACAGGGGGGCAACACCGGGGAGCTGTTTTTT. This chain uses TRBV29-1 with TRBJ2-2; the match to TRBD1 covers 11 bases. The V gene's germline CDR1 is SQVTM and CDR2 ANQGSEA. The trim removed 8 bases at V and 2 bases at J, leaving 7 bases unmatched. The CDR3 spans 15 residues.

This chain connects TRBV6-4 to TRBJ1-2; TRBD1 matches 8 bases. The germline gives CDR1 MRHNA, CDR2 SNTAGT. This CDR3 spans 13 amino acids. Trimming took 6 bases from V and 8 from J; bases not matched to a gene: 8. CDR3 DNA sequence: TGTGCCAGCAGCGCGAGACAGGGGAGCGGCTACACCTTC. Protein: CASSARQGSGYTF.

V gene TRBV5-4 combines with J gene TRBJ2-1, with 9 bases fitting TRBD2. Germline V gene sequence: CDR1 SGHNT, CDR2 YYREEE (reference sequence). The J segment lost 13 bases and the V segment lost 4 bases, leaving 9 bases of the junction unmatched. This CDR3 spans 13 amino acids. The CDR3 loop reads CASSPTGTSSQFF. The CDR3 coding sequence is TGTGCCAGCAGCCCTACTGGGACTAGCAGCCAGTTCTTC. Filled out from reference TRBV5-4 and TRBJ2-1, the complete variable domain reads ETGVTQSPTHLIKTRGQQVTLRCSSQSGHNTVSWYQQALGQGPQFIFQYYREEENGRGNFPPRFSGLQFPNYSSELNVNALELDDSALYLCASSPTGTSSQFFGPGTRLTVL.

The chain is built from TRBV15 and TRBJ2-2; the match to TRBD2 covers 9 bases. With 2 bases clipped from V and 3 bases from J, the junction kept 13 bases outside the gene matches. Germline values: CDR1 LNHNV, CDR2 YYDKDF (reference sequence). This CDR3 comprises 19 residues. CDR3 DNA sequence: TGTGCCACCAGCAGAAGGTTACTGATAGCGGGAGAGGACACCGGGGAGCTGTTTTTT. Its protein is CATSRRLLIAGEDTGELFF.

This chain joins TRBV5-8 and TRBJ2-7; 11 bases match TRBD1. CDR1 is SGHTS and CDR2 is YDEGEE in the germline V gene. CDR3 length equals 15 residues. V trimming: 4 bases; J trimming: 6 bases; junction bases outside the gene matches: 9. The CDR3 sequence is CASSLTGTGGFEQYF. Here the CDR3 DNA reads TGTGCCAGCAGCCTGACCGGGACAGGGGGGTTCGAGCAGTACTTC.

The chain employs TRBV5-5 and TRBJ1-1; D is uncertain. The ends were cut back, 4 bases at V and 2 bases at J, with 15 bases in the middle. Germline CDR1 is SGHKS and CDR2 is YYEKEE (reference sequence). The CDR3 is 15 amino acids. CDR3 amino acids: CASSLDVNSNTEAFF. Here the CDR3 DNA reads TGTGCCAGCAGCCTGGATGTGAACAGTAACACTGAAGCTTTCTTT. Full variable domain (outside the CDR3, taken from reference TRBV5-5 and TRBJ1-1): DAGVTQSPTHLIKTRGQQVTLRCSPISGHKSVSWYQQVLGQGPQFIFQYYEKEERGRGNFPDRFSARQFPNYSSELNVNALLLGDSALYLCASSLDVNSNTEAFFGQGTRLTVV.

This rearrangement joins TRBV6-1 to TRBJ2-5; 9 bases fit TRBD2. The CDR3 totals 15 residues. CDR1 and CDR2 from the germline V gene are MNHNS and SASEGT. With 6 bases clipped from V and 5 bases from J, the junction kept 10 bases outside the gene matches. CDR3 nucleotide sequence: TGTGCCAGCAGGGAGAGCGGGAGGTCTCCCGAGACCCAGTACTTC. Amino acids: CASRESGRSPETQYF.

The chain has TRBV7-9 and TRBJ1-1; D might be TRBD1 (6 bases). Trimming removed 5 bases at V and 11 bases at J, with 21 bases between. This CDR3 is 14 amino acids long. Per the germline V gene, CDR1 is SEHNR and CDR2 is FQNEAQ (reference sequence). The CDR3 nucleotides read TGTGCCAGCAGCCCTAATACAGGGCTGGAAGAGGCTTTCTTT. This gives the protein CASSPNTGLEEAFF.

V and J are TRBV2 and TRBJ1-2, with D possibly matching TRBD1 (6 bases). Germline lookup yields CDR1 SNHLY and CDR2 FYNNEI. V was trimmed by 2 bases and J by 8 bases, leaving 12 bases between them. The CDR3 loop spans 13 amino acids. The CDR3 sequence is CASSEWRGAGYTF. The CDR3, as DNA: TGTGCCAGCAGTGAATGGCGGGGGGCGGGCTACACCTTC.

The chain recombines TRBV4-1 with TRBJ2-1; 12 nucleotides match TRBD2. The germline CDR1 and CDR2 sequences are MGHRA and YSYEKL. After removal of 4 bases from V and 8 bases from J, the junction contained 12 bases not matched to a gene. The CDR3 runs to 17 residues. CDR3 DNA sequence: TGCGCCAGCAGCCCCTTGACTAGCGGGAGTAGTAGGGATGAGCAGTTCTTC. It translates to CASSPLTSGSSRDEQFF.